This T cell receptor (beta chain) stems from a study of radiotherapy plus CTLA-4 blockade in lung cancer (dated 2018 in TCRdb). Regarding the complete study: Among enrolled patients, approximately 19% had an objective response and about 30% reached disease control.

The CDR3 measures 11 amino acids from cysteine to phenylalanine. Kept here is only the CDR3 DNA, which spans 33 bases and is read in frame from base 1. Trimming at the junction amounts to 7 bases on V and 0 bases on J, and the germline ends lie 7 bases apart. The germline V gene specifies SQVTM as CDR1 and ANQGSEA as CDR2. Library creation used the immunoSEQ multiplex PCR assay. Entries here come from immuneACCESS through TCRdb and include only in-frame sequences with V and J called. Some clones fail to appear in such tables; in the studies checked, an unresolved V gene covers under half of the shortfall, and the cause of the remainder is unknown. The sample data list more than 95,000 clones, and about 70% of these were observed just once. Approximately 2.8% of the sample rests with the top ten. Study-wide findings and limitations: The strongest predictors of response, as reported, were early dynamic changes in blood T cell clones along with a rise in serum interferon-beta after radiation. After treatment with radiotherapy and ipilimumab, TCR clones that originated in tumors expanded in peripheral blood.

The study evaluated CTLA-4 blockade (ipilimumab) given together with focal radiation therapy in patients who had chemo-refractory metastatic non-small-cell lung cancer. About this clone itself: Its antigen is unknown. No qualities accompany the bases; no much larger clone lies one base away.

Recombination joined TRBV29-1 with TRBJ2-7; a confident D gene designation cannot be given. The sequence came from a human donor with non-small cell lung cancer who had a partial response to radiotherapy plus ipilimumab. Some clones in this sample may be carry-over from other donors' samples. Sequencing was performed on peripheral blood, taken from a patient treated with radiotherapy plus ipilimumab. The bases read TGCAGCGCCTTGTACTCCTACGAGCAGTACTTC. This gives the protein CSALYSYEQYF.